The T cell receptor (beta chain) under discussion was sequenced for a study of control samples from healthy donors and cancer patients. This CDR3 has 15 residues. The germline gives CDR1 SQVTM, CDR2 ANQGSEA. The trim removed 7 bases at V and 2 bases at J, leaving 5 bases unmatched. Measured with immunoSEQ multiplex PCR; TCRdb has only the in-frame clones, and not every one. The data hold approximately 86,000 clones, with roughly 93% observed a single time. This receptor was identified in a woman in her thirties in good health. V gene TRBV29-1 combines with J gene TRBJ1-4; 12 nucleotides match TRBD1. The specimen was blood. The CDR3 region is CSAGTGGSTNEKLFF. The CDR3 DNA reads as TGCAGCGCCGGGACAGGGGGCTCCACTAATGAAAAACTGTTTTTT.